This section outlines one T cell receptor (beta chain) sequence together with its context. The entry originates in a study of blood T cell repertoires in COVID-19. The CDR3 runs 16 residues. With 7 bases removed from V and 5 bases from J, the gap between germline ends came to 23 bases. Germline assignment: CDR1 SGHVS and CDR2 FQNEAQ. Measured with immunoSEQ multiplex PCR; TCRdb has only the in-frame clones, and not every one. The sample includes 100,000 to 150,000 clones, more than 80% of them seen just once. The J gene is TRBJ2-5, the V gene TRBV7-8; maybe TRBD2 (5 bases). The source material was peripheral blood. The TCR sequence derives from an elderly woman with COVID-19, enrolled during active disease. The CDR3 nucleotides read TGTGCCAGCACCGCTTATGTTGGACGGGGATTGGAGACCCAGTACTTC. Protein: CASTAYVGRGLETQYF.